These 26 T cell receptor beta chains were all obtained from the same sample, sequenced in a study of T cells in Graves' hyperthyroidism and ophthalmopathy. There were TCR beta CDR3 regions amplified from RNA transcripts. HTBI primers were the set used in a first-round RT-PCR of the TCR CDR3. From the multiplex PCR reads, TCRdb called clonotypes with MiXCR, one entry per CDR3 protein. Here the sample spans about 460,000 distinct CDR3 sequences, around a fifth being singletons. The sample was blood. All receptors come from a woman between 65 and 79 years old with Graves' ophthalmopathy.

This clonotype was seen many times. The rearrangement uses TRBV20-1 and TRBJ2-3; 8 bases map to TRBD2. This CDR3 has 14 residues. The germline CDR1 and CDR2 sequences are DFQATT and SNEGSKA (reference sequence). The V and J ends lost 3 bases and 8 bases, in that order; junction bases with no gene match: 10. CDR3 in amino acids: CSASAGGSGGTQYF. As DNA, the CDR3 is TGCAGTGCTAGTGCGGGAGGTTCAGGAGGTACGCAGTATTTT.

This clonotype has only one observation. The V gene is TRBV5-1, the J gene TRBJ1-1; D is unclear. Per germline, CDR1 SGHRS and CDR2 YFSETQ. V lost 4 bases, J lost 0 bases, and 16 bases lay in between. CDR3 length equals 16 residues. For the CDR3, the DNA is TGCGCCAGCAGCGTCTTGGAACAGAGCATGAACACTGAAGCTTTCTTT. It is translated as CASSVLEQSMNTEAFF.

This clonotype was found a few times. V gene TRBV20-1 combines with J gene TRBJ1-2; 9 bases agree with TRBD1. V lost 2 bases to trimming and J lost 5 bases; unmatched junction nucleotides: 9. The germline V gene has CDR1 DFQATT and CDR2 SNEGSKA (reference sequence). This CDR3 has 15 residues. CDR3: CSARNTGTGNYGYTF. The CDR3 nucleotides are TGCAGTGCTAGAAACACCGGGACAGGGAATTATGGCTACACCTTC.

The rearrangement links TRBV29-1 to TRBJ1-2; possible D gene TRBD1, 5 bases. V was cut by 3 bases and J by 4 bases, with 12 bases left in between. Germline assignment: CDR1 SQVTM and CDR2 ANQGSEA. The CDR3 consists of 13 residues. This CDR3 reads CSVDGGGTYGYTF. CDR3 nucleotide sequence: TGCAGCGTTGATGGGGGAGGGACCTATGGCTACACCTTC. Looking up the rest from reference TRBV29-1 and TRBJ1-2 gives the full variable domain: SAVISQKPSRDICQRGTSLTIQCQVDSQVTMMFWYRQQPGQSLTLIATANQGSEATYESGFVIDKFPISRPNLTFSTLTVSNMSPEDSSIYLCSVDGGGTYGYTFGSGTRLTVV.

As DNA, the CDR3 is TGTGCCAGCAGCTCATCGGCTAAGGGGTCCTACGAGCAGTACTTC. As protein: CASSSSAKGSYEQYF. The J gene is TRBJ2-7, the V gene TRBV11-2; weak D call: TRBD1 (5 bases). CDR3 length: 15 residues. V lost 4 bases, J lost 1 base, and 14 bases lay in between. From germline, CDR1 is SGHAT and CDR2 FQNNGV.

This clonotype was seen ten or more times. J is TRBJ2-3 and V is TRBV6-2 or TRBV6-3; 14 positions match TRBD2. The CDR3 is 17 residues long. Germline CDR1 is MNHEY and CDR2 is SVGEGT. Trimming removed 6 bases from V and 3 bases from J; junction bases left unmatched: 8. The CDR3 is CASSKTSGRARTDTQYF. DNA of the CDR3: TGTGCCAGCAGCAAGACTAGCGGGAGGGCCCGAACAGATACGCAGTATTTT.

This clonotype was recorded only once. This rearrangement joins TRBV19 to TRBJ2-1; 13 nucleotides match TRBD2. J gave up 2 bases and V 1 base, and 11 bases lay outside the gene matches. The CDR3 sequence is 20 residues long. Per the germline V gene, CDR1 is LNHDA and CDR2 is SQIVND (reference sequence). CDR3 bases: TGTGCCAGTAGTATAGTCCCCACTAGCGGGGGGGGGAGGACCTACAATGAGCAGTTCTTC. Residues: CASSIVPTSGGGRTYNEQFF.

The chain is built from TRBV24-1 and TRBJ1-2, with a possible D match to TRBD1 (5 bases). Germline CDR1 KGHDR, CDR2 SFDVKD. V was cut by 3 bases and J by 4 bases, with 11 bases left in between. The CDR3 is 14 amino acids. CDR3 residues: CATSDHSGLYGYTF. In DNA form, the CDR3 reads TGTGCCACCAGTGATCACTCAGGGCTCTATGGCTACACCTTC.

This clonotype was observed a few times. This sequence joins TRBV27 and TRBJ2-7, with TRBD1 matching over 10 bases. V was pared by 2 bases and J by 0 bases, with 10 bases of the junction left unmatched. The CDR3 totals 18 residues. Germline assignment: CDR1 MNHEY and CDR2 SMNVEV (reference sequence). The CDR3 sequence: CASSLGTGAHRGSYEQYF. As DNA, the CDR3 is TGTGCCAGCAGTTTAGGGACAGGGGCCCACCGGGGCTCCTACGAGCAGTACTTC.

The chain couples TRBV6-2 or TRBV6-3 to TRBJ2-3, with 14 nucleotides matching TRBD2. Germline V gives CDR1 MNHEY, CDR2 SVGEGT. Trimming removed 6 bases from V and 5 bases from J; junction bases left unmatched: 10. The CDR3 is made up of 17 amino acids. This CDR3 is CASRNPGLAGVVDTQYF. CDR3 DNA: TGTGCCAGCAGGAATCCGGGACTAGCGGGAGTTGTAGATACGCAGTATTTT.

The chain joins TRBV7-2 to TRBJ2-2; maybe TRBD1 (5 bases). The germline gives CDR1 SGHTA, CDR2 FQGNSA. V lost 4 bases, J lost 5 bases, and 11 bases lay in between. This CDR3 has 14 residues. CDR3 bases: TGTGCCAGCAGCTATGGGGCCCCAACCGGGGAGCTGTTTTTT. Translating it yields CASSYGAPTGELFF.

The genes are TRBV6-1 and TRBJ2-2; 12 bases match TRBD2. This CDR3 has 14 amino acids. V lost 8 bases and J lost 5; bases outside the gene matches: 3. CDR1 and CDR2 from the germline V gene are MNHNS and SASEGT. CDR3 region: CASGLAGGTGELFF. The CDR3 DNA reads TGTGCCAGCGGCCTAGCGGGAGGGACCGGGGAGCTGTTTTTT.

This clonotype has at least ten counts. CDR3 sequence (DNA): TGCGCCAGCAGCTTGGCCAGGACTAGCAGCACAGATACGCAGTATTTT. It encodes CASSLARTSSTDTQYF. The gene calls are TRBV5-1 and TRBJ2-3; 8 bases are shared with TRBD2. Germline CDR1 reads SGHRS; CDR2 reads YFSETQ. There are 16 residues in the CDR3. V shed 0 bases, J shed 0 bases, and the junction held 3 bases outside the gene matches. The variable domain in full, completed from reference TRBV5-1 and TRBJ2-3, reads KAGVTQTPRYLIKTRGQQVTLSCSPISGHRSVSWYQQTPGQGLQFLFEYFSETQRNKGNFPGRFSGRQFSNSRSEMNVSTLELGDSALYLCASSLARTSSTDTQYFGPGTRLTVL.

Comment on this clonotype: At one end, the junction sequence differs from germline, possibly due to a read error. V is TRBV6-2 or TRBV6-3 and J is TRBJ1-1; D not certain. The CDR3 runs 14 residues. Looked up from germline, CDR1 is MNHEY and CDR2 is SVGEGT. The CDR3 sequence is CANSYSSGNTEAFF. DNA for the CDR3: TGTGCCAACAGTTACTCGAGTGGGAACACTGAAGCTTTCTTT.

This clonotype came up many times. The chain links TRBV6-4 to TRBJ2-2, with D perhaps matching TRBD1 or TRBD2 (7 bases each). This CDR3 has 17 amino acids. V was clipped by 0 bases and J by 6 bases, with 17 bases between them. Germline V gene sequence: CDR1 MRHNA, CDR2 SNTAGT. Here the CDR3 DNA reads TGTGCCAGCAGTGACTCTCCGGGAGGACAGGCCCCCGGGGAGCTGTTTTTT. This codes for CASSDSPGGQAPGELFF.

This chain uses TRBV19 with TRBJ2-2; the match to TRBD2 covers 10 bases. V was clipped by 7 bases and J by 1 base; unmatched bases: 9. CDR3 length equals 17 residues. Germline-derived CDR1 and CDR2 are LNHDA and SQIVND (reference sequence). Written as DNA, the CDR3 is TGTGCCAGTACTAAATCAGCGGGAGGGGGGAACACCGGGGAGCTGTTTTTT. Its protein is CASTKSAGGGNTGELFF.

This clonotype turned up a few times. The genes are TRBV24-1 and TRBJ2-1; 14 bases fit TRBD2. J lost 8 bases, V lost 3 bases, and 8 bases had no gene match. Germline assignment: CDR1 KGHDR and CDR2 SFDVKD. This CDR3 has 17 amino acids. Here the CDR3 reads CATSDPRTSGRLDEQFF. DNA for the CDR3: TGTGCCACCAGTGATCCCCGGACTAGCGGGAGGTTGGATGAGCAGTTCTTC.

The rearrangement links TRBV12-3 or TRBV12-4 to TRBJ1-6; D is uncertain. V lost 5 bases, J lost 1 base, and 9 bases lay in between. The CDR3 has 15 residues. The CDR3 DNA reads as TGTGCCAGCAGTCCTGCGGGATCCTATAATTCACCCCTCCACTTT. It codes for CASSPAGSYNSPLHF.

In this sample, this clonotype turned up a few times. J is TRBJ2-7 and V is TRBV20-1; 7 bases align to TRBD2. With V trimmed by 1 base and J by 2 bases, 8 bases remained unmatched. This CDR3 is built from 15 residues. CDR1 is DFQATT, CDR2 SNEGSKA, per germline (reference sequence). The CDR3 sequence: CSARVREAGTYEQYF. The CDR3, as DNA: TGCAGTGCTAGAGTAAGGGAAGCGGGGACCTACGAGCAGTACTTC.

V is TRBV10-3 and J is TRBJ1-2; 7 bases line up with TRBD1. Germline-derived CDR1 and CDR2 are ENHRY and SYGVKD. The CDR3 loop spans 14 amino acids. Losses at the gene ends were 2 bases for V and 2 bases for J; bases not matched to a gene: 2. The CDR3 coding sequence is TGTGCCATCAGTGAGGGACAGGAAAACTATGGCTACACCTTC. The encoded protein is CAISEGQENYGYTF.

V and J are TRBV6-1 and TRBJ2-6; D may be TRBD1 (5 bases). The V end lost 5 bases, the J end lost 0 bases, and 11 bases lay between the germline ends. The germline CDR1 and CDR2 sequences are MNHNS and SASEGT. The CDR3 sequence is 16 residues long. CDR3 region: CASSLNRLSGANVLTF. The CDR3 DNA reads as TGTGCCAGCAGTCTAAACAGGCTCTCTGGGGCCAACGTCCTGACTTTC.

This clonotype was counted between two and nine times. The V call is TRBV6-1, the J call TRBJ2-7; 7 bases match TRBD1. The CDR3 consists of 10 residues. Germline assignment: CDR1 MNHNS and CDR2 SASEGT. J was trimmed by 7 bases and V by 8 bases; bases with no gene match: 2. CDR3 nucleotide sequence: TGTGCCAGCGCAGGGGGTGAGCAGTACTTC. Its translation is CASAGGEQYF.

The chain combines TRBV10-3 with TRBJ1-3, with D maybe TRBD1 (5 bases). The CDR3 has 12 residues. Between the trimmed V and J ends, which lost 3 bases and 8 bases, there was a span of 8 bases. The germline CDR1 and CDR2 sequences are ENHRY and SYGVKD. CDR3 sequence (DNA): TGTGCCATCAGTGATTGGGGGGACACCATATATTTT. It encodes CAISDWGDTIYF.

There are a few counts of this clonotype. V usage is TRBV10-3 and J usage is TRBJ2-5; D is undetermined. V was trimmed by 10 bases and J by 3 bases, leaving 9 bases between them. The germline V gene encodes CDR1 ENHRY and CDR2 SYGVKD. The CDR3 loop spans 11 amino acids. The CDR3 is CATALEETQYF. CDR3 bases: TGTGCCACCGCCCTGGAAGAGACCCAGTACTTC.

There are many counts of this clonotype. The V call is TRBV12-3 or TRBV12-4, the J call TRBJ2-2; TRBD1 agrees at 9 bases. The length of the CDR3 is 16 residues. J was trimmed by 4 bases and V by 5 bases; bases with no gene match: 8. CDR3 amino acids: CASSHPGQGITGELFF. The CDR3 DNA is TGTGCCAGCAGTCACCCGGGACAGGGAATCACCGGGGAGCTGTTTTTT.

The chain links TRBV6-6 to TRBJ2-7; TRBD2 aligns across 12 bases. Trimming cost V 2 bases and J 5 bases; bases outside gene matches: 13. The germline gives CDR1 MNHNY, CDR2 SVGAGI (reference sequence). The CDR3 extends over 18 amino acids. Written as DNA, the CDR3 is TGTGCCAGCAGTTACCCCACTAAGGCTAGCGGGAGGGCAGACGAGCAGTACTTC. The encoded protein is CASSYPTKASGRADEQYF.